The source of this T cell receptor beta chain is a study of T cells in narcolepsy. As for this clone: What it binds is not known.

General study results and limits: Same-patient CSF and blood CD4+ T cell clonotypes included HCRT-specific and TRIB2-specific autoreactive ones. Autoreactive clonotypes reportedly recurred in blood of same and different patients, not controls.

Generated by immunoSEQ multiplex PCR, the TCRdb table keeps only in-frame clones and is missing some. The sample holds 25,000 to 35,000 clones, 70% to 80% seen once. Germline V CDR1 and CDR2: SGHRS, YFSETQ. With 2 bases clipped from V and 4 bases from J, the junction kept 2 bases outside the gene matches. CDR3 size: 14 residues. This TCR was sampled from a human donor in good health. Material for sequencing was memory (CD45RA-) CD4+ T cells from blood. The V and J genes are TRBV5-1 and TRBJ1-4; 7 bases fit TRBD1. The CDR3 DNA reads TGCGCCAGCAGCTTTCAGGGGGGTAATGAAAAACTGTTTTTT. Amino acids: CASSFQGGNEKLFF. Full variable domain (outside the CDR3, taken from reference TRBV5-1 and TRBJ1-4): KAGVTQTPRYLIKTRGQQVTLSCSPISGHRSVSWYQQTPGQGLQFLFEYFSETQRNKGNFPGRFSGRQFSNSRSEMNVSTLELGDSALYLCASSFQGGNEKLFFGSGTQLSVL.